This T cell receptor (beta chain) is drawn from a study of cytotoxic CD8 clonotypes in ibrutinib-treated CLL. Overall study results and limits: Clonality grew at ibrutinib response; at progression, it decreased back toward baseline.

This clone appeared a few times. The antigen is unknown. Germline V CDR1 and CDR2: SEHNR, FQNEAQ (reference sequence). Trimming stripped 3 bases from V and 5 bases from J, with 2 bases between. The CDR3 is made up of 11 amino acids. Depth targeted 1 in 200,000 to 1 in 1 million T cells, averaging approximately 10x coverage per clonotype. The data were produced by immunoSEQ multiplex PCR, yet TCRdb's version contains in-frame clones alone and is incomplete. The sample records about 150,000 clones, 75% to 85% being singletons. This chain joins TRBV7-9 and TRBJ2-1; D not certain. This material consisted of PBMCs, taken after 12 months of ibrutinib treatment. This TCR came from a human donor with chronic lymphocytic leukemia. CDR3 sequence: CASSFHNEQFF. In nucleotides, the CDR3 is TGTGCCAGCAGCTTCCACAATGAGCAGTTCTTC. The full variable domain, its missing parts supplied by reference TRBV7-9 and TRBJ2-1, is DTGVSQNPRHKITKRGQNVTFRCDPISEHNRLYWYRQTLGQGPEFLTYFQNEAQLEKSRLLSDRFSAERPKGSFSTLEIQRTEQGDSAMYLCASSFHNEQFFGPGTRLTVL.